This T cell receptor beta chain was profiled in a study of blood T cell repertoires in COVID-19. Study-wide context: Spain, Italy and the United States supplied samples that represented acute and convalescent COVID-19.

Germline V lookup: CDR1 SGHAT, CDR2 FQNNGV. The V and J ends lost 4 bases and 0 bases, in that order; junction bases with no gene match: 5. The CDR3 length is 18 residues. This table comes from immunoSEQ multiplex PCR, and its TCRdb copy is limited to in-frame clones, with some not included. Counted here are a few hundred thousand clones, 70% to 90% occurring once; the ten biggest clones make up about 1.1%. Sequencing used PBMCs or T cells enriched from blood (not recorded which). The receptor was derived from a woman between 18 and 29 years old who had recovered from COVID-19. The chain carries TRBV11-2 and TRBJ2-3, with 15 nucleotides matching TRBD2. The CDR3 protein is CASSSGLAGGVSTDTQYF. CDR3 DNA: TGTGCCAGCAGCTCCGGACTAGCGGGGGGGGTTAGCACAGATACGCAGTATTTT.